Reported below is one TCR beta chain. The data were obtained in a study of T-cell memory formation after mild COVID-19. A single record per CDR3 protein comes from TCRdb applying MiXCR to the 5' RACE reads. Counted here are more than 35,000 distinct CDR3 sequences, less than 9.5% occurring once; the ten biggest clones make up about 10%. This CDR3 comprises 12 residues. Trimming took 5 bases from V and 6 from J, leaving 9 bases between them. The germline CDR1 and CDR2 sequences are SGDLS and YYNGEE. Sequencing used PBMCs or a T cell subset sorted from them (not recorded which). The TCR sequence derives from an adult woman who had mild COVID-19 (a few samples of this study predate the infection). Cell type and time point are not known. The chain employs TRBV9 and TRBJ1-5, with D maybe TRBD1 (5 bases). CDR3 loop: CASRGRGQPQHF. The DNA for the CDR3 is TGTGCCAGCAGGGGGAGGGGTCAGCCCCAGCATTTT.